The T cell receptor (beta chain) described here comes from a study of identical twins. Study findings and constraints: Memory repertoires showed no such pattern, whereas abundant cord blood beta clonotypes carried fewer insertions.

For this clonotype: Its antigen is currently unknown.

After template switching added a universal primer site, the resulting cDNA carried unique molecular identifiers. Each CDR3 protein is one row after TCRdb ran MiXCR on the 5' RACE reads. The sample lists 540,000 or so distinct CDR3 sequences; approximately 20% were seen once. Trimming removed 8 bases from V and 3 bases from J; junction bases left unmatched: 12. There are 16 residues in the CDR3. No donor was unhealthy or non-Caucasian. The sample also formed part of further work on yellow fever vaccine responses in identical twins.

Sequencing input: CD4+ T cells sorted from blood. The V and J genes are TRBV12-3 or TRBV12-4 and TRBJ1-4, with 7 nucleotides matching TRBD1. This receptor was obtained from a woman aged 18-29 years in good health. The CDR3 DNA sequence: TGTGCCAGCCCTTCGACGGAGGGGGCCCCTAATGAAAAACTGTTTTTT. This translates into CASPSTEGAPNEKLFF.